This T cell receptor (beta chain) appears in the sequencing data of a study of CD8 T cells in Susac syndrome. Broader study findings: The relatively small number of individuals in the TCR sequencing and HLA analysis was acknowledged by the study.

Concerning this clonotype itself: Its antigen is not identified.

This CDR3 spans 13 amino acids. The V end lost 1 base, the J end lost 4 bases, and 5 bases lay between the germline ends. Germline lookup yields CDR1 LGHNT and CDR2 FRNRAP. cDNA came from roughly 0.53 to 1 ug RNA primed by random hexamers. A multiplex approach, immunoSEQ multiplex PCR, amplified TCR beta CDR3 across 54 Vbeta and 13 Jbeta. TCRdb reprocessed the immunoSEQ multiplex PCR reads with MiXCR, giving one entry per CDR3 protein. The table includes approximately 150,000 distinct CDR3 sequences, around 90% detected once. The chain links TRBV12-5 to TRBJ1-5; no clear D gene. The source of this sequence is a human donor in good health. Source material: CD4+ T cells from PBMCs. CDR3 DNA sequence: TGTGCTAGTGGTTTGGGGCAGAATCAGCCCCAGCATTTT. Residues: CASGLGQNQPQHF.